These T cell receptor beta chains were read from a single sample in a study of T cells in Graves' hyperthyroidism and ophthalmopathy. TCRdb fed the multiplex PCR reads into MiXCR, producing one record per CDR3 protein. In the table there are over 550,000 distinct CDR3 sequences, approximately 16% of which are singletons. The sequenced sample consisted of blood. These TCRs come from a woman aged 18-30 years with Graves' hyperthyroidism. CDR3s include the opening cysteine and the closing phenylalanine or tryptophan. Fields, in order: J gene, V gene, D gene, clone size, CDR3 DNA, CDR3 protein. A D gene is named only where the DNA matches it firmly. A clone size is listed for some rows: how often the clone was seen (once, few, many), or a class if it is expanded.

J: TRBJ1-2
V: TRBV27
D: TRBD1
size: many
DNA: TGTGCCAGCAGCAACTCCGGGACAGGGCAGCTCTATGGCTACACCTTC
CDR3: CASSNSGTGQLYGYTF

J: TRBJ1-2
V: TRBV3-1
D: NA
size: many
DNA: TGTGCCAGCAGCCAAGAGTGGGGGGGCTACACCTTC
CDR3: CASSQEWGGYTF

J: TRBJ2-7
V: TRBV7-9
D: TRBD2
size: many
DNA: TGTGCCAGCAGCGCGGGACTAGCGGGAGGGCCTGGCGAGCAGTACTTC
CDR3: CASSAGLAGGPGEQYF

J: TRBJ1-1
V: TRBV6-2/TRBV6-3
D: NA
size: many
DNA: TGTGCCAGCACCCACTCGGTGGGGGGGGTGGTCCGCACTGAAGCTTTCTTT
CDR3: CASTHSVGGVVRTEAFF

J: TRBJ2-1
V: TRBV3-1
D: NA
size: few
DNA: TGTGCCAGCAGCCAGGGATTTGAATACAATGAGCAGTTCTTC
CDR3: CASSQGFEYNEQFF

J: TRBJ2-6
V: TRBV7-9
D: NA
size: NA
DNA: TGTGCCAGCAGCTTACGAGGCACTTTTTCGGTACGCTCTGGGGCCAACGTCCTGACTTTC
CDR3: CASSLRGTFSVRSGANVLTF

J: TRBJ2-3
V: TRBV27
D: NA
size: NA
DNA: TGTGCCAGCAGTTTAAGTCAGAAGATCCCAGATACGCAGTATTTT
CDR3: CASSLSQKIPDTQYF

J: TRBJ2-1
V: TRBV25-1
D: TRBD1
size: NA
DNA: TGTGCCAGCAGCGGATCCCCCCGGGCAGGGGGCAATGAGCAGTTCTTC
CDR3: CASSGSPRAGGNEQFF

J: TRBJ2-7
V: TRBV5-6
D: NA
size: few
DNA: TGTGCCAGCAGCTTGGAAAGGCAGGGACCACCCTACGAGCAGTACTTC
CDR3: CASSLERQGPPYEQYF

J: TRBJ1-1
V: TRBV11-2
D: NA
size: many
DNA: TGTGCCAGCAGCCCGACGGGAAGGGTCACTGAAGCTTTCTTT
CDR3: CASSPTGRVTEAFF

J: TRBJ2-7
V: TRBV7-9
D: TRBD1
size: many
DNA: TGTGCCAGCAGCTTTTCAGACAGGGGCTACGAGCAGTACTTC
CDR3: CASSFSDRGYEQYF

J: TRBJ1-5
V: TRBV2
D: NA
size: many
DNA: TGTGCCAGCAGTGATAGCGGGGTGAGTCAGCCCCAGCATTTT
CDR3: CASSDSGVSQPQHF

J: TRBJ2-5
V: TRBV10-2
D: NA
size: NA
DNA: TGCGCCAGCTCCTTTCCGGGACTTCCGGCAGAGACCCAGTACTTC
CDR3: CASSFPGLPAETQYF

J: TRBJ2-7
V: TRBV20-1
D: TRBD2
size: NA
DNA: TGCAGTGCTAGAGATTCATTAGCGGGGATGATTTCCTACGAGCAGTACTTC
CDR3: CSARDSLAGMISYEQYF

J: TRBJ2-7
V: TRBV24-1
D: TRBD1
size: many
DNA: TGTGCCACCAGTGAATCGACAGGGGGCCGGACTTACGAGCAGTACTTC
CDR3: CATSESTGGRTYEQYF

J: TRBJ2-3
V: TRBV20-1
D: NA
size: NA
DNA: TGCAGTGCTAGAGACCGGGGAAAACAAAGCACAGATACGCAGTATTTT
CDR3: CSARDRGKQSTDTQYF

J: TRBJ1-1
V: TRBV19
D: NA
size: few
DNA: TGTGCCAGTAGTATAGGCATCCGGGCTGAAGCTTTCTTT
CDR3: CASSIGIRAEAFF

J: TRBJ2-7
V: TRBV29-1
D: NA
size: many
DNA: TGCAGCGTTGAAGATCAAGAGGAAGGGTCTTCCTACGAGCAGTACTTC
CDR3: CSVEDQEEGSSYEQYF

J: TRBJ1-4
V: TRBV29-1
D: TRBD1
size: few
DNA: TGCAGCGTTGACGGGACAGGGAATGAAAAACTGTTTTTT
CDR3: CSVDGTGNEKLFF

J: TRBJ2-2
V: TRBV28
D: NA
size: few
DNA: TGTGCCAGCAGTGCTGGCTTGGGACGTATGAACACCGGGGAGCTGTTTTTT
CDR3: CASSAGLGRMNTGELFF

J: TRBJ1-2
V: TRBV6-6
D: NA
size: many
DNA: TGTGCCAGCAGTTACTCGATCTCCAATCTTGAGGGCTACACCTTC
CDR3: CASSYSISNLEGYTF

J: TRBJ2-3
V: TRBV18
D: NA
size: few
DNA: TGTGCCAGCTCACCTAGGATGCCGGGTCTTAGCACAGATACGCAGTATTTT
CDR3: CASSPRMPGLSTDTQYF